These 32 T cell receptor beta chains share one sample of origin, sequenced in a study of cytomegalovirus exposure and HLA in healthy donors. 13 Jbeta primers and 60 Vbeta primers were used for the PCR. Profiled with immunoSEQ multiplex PCR; TCRdb holds only in-frame clones, not every one. The sample yields around 99,000 clones, 60% to 80% seen once. The material sequenced was PBMCs. The receptor set was obtained from a man between 40 and 49 years old in good health and CMV-seronegative.

The chain couples TRBV28 to TRBJ1-1, with TRBD1 matching over 10 bases. The CDR3 loop spans 15 amino acids. The V gene end was trimmed by 5 bases and the J gene end by 4 bases; junction bases not matched to a gene: 7. The V gene's germline CDR1 is MDHEN and CDR2 SYDVKM. The CDR3 loop is CASSRQGAGSTEAFF. CDR3 in DNA: TGTGCCAGCAGTAGACAGGGGGCTGGGAGCACTGAAGCTTTCTTT.

The gene calls are TRBV6-5 and TRBJ2-7; a possible D gene is TRBD1 (5 bases). This CDR3 is 13 amino acids long. Trimming took off 4 bases at V and 5 bases at J, with 12 bases between the two ends. CDR1 and CDR2 from the germline V gene are MNHEY and SVGAGI. CDR3 nucleotides: TGTGCCAGCAGTTTAATCCAGGGCCACGAGCAGTACTTC. This gives the protein CASSLIQGHEQYF.

The V gene is TRBV28, the J gene TRBJ2-2, with D possibly being TRBD1 (11 bases). This CDR3 contains 21 residues. V was cut by 5 bases and J by 4 bases, with 32 bases left in between. Per germline, CDR1 MDHEN and CDR2 SYDVKM. DNA of the CDR3: TGTGCCAGCAGTCTCAATCCGAGAGGACAGGGGGCTAGCGGGAGCACCGGGGAGCTGTTTTTT. Translation: CASSLNPRGQGASGSTGELFF. The variable domain in full, completed from reference TRBV28 and TRBJ2-2, reads DVKVTQSSRYLVKRTGEKVFLECVQDMDHENMFWYRQDPGLGLRLIYFSYDVKMKEKGDIPEGYSVSREKKERFSLILESASTNQTSMYLCASSLNPRGQGASGSTGELFFGEGSRLTVL.

This chain uses TRBV6-5 with TRBJ2-7; 10 bases agree with TRBD1. The CDR3 runs 15 residues. V lost 4 bases and J lost 2; bases outside the gene matches: 5. Germline-derived CDR1 and CDR2 are MNHEY and SVGAGI. CDR3: CASSSPGTGAYEQYF. DNA for the CDR3: TGTGCCAGCAGTTCCCCCGGGACAGGGGCCTACGAGCAGTACTTC.

This rearrangement joins TRBV30 to TRBJ2-5; perhaps TRBD1 as D (5 bases). CDR1 and CDR2 from the germline V gene are GTSNPN and SVGIG (reference sequence). Deletions cut 5 bases from V and 5 bases from J, with 15 bases between. There are 13 residues in the CDR3. The CDR3 protein is CAWGQGRKETQYF. The CDR3 DNA reads TGTGCCTGGGGGCAGGGTCGCAAGGAGACCCAGTACTTC. The full variable domain, rest sourced from reference TRBV30 and TRBJ2-5, is SQTIHQWPATLVQPVGSPLSLECTVEGTSNPNLYWYRQAAGRGLQLLFYSVGIGQISSEVPQNLSASRPQDRQFILSSKKLLLSDSGFYLCAWGQGRKETQYFGPGTRLLVL.

This clone was seen only a few times. This chain joins TRBV6-6 and TRBJ1-1; 7 nucleotides align to TRBD1. Germline V lookup: CDR1 MNHNY, CDR2 SVGAGI (reference sequence). The V and J ends lost 7 bases and 1 base, in that order; junction bases with no gene match: 6. The CDR3 extends over 14 amino acids. The CDR3 loop is CASTIGTANTEAFF. The CDR3 coding sequence is TGTGCCAGCACCATAGGGACAGCGAACACTGAAGCTTTCTTT.

CDR3 nucleotides: TGTGCCAGCTCACCCGGGACAGGGGAAAAACTGTTTTTT. Amino acid sequence: CASSPGTGEKLFF. The V and J genes are TRBV18 and TRBJ1-4, with TRBD1 identical over 9 bases. There are 13 residues in the CDR3. Germline V gene sequence: CDR1 KGHSH, CDR2 LQKENI. V lost 3 bases to trimming and J lost 8 bases; unmatched junction nucleotides: 1.

The table lists this clone with a count of one. The chain recombines TRBV29-1 with TRBJ1-1, with TRBD1 matching over 8 bases. The V gene's germline CDR1 is SQVTM and CDR2 ANQGSEA. CDR3 length: 14 amino acids. Trimming cost V 6 bases and J 5 bases; bases outside gene matches: 11. CDR3 in DNA: TGCAGCGTGACTCGACAGGGGCCCCTTACTGAAGCTTTCTTT. It specifies CSVTRQGPLTEAFF.

The J gene is TRBJ2-7, the V gene TRBV7-8, with a weak D call TRBD1 (6 bases). Trimming cost V 2 bases and J 7 bases, with 18 bases left between them. The CDR3 has 15 amino acids. Germline V gives CDR1 SGHVS, CDR2 FQNEAQ. The CDR3 here is CASSLRDITTVEQYF. The CDR3 DNA sequence: TGTGCCAGCAGCTTAAGGGACATCACTACGGTAGAGCAGTACTTC.

This chain connects TRBV29-1 to TRBJ2-3; D unclear. Germline lookup yields CDR1 SQVTM and CDR2 ANQGSEA. This CDR3 is built from 13 residues. V was shortened by 6 bases and J by 2 bases, with 12 bases between the two germline ends. CDR3 nucleotides: TGCAGCGTCCCTCCCACAGACACAGATACGCAGTATTTT. Translating it yields CSVPPTDTDTQYF.

This clone was counted between two and nine times. The CDR3 region is CAWRNWDRAQVGELFF. The DNA for the CDR3 is TGTGCCTGGAGGAACTGGGACAGGGCACAAGTCGGGGAGCTGTTTTTT. The rearrangement joins TRBV30 to TRBJ2-2; 9 bases map to TRBD1. V lost 3 bases, J lost 7 bases, and 12 bases stayed unmatched. The CDR3 totals 16 residues. Germline V gives CDR1 GTSNPN, CDR2 SVGIG (reference sequence).

This chain connects TRBV10-3 to TRBJ2-6; 7 bases are a match to TRBD1. The CDR3 has 15 residues. The germline gives CDR1 ENHRY, CDR2 SYGVKD. With 6 bases clipped from V and 1 base from J, the junction kept 3 bases outside the gene matches. CDR3 sequence: CAIRGTVSGANVLTF. The CDR3 coding sequence is TGTGCCATCAGGGGGACAGTATCTGGGGCCAACGTCCTGACTTTC.

The chain uses TRBV7-7 and TRBJ2-2, with 11 bases aligning to TRBD2. V gave up 8 bases and J gave up 9 bases; unmatched junction bases: 5. CDR3 length: 13 amino acids. CDR1 and CDR2 (germline): SSHAT, FNYEAQ (reference sequence). CDR3 bases: TGTGCCAGCCAAGGACTAGCGGGCCGGGAGCTGTTTTTT. It translates to CASQGLAGRELFF.

The J gene is TRBJ2-7, the V gene TRBV25-1; 13 positions match TRBD2. Looked up from germline, CDR1 is MGHDK and CDR2 is SYGVNS. V trimming: 5 bases; J trimming: 1 base; junction bases outside the gene matches: 5. The length of the CDR3 is 16 residues. In DNA form, the CDR3 reads TGTGCCAGCAGTCTACCGACTAGCGGGAGGTCCTACGAGCAGTACTTC. Translating it yields CASSLPTSGRSYEQYF.

The CDR3 nucleotides are TGTGCCAGCAGTGCTCGACAGGGCCCGAACACTGAAGCTTTCTTT. This translates into CASSARQGPNTEAFF. The chain recombines TRBV2 with TRBJ1-1, with 7 nucleotides matching TRBD1. CDR1 and CDR2 from the germline V gene are SNHLY and FYNNEI. The trim removed 4 bases at V and 1 base at J, leaving 6 bases unmatched. The CDR3 is 15 residues long.

CDR3 protein: CASSLAIAGLNQPQHF. CDR3 nucleotide sequence: TGTGCCAGCAGCTTGGCGATAGCAGGGCTCAATCAGCCCCAGCATTTT. The chain couples TRBV7-2 to TRBJ1-5; D might be TRBD1 (5 bases). Germline CDR1 and CDR2: SGHTA and FQGNSA. This CDR3 comprises 16 residues. V was trimmed by 3 bases and J by 3 bases, leaving 15 bases between them.

The chain links TRBV2 to TRBJ2-3; no clear D gene. Per germline, CDR1 SNHLY and CDR2 FYNNEI. V dropped 0 bases and J dropped 4 bases, with 5 bases sitting between them. This CDR3 spans 13 amino acids. CDR3 coding DNA: TGTGCCAGCAGTGAAGCCGGTCCAGATACGCAGTATTTT. It translates to CASSEAGPDTQYF.

The chain is built from TRBV7-3 and TRBJ2-2; D possibly corresponds to TRBD1 (6 bases). V lost 7 bases and J 1 base, leaving 25 bases between the germline ends. The CDR3 spans 19 residues. Per germline, CDR1 SGHTA and CDR2 FQGTGA. The CDR3, as DNA: TGTGCCAGCACCGTAAATACCCGTGGGACACCACTGAACACCGGGGAGCTGTTTTTT. It translates to CASTVNTRGTPLNTGELFF.

The rearrangement uses TRBV30 and TRBJ2-7, with 7 bases matching TRBD1. The junction had 4 bases not matched to a gene; V was cut back by 5 bases and J by 6 bases. The CDR3 contains 11 residues. The germline V gene encodes CDR1 GTSNPN and CDR2 SVGIG (reference sequence). The CDR3 region is CAWGTVPEQYF. The CDR3 nucleotides are TGTGCCTGGGGGACAGTACCCGAGCAGTACTTC. Drawing the rest from reference TRBV30 and TRBJ2-7, the complete variable domain is SQTIHQWPATLVQPVGSPLSLECTVEGTSNPNLYWYRQAAGRGLQLLFYSVGIGQISSEVPQNLSASRPQDRQFILSSKKLLLSDSGFYLCAWGTVPEQYFGPGTRLTVT.

The gene calls are TRBV4-1 and TRBJ1-2; TRBD1 is a possible D gene (5 bases). Per germline, CDR1 MGHRA and CDR2 YSYEKL. The CDR3 covers 15 residues. The V gene lost 0 bases and the J gene lost 3 bases, with 11 bases spanning the gap. The CDR3 sequence is CASSQDLGGYYGYTF. CDR3 coding DNA: TGCGCCAGCAGCCAAGATCTTGGGGGGTACTATGGCTACACCTTC.

The genes are TRBV15 and TRBJ1-6, with 8 bases that match TRBD1. The CDR3 is 16 amino acids. The V gene end was trimmed by 0 bases and the J gene end by 9 bases; junction bases not matched to a gene: 7. In germline, CDR1 is LNHNV, CDR2 YYDKDF (reference sequence). This chain's CDR3 is CATSRDAGGVSSPLHF. In DNA form, the CDR3 reads TGTGCCACCAGCAGAGATGCAGGGGGCGTAAGTTCACCCCTCCACTTT.

About this clone: Other DNA sequences in this sample translate to the same CDR3. The chain combines TRBV6-1 with TRBJ1-1; 8 bases match TRBD1. Trimming took 3 bases from V and 5 from J; bases not matched to a gene: 5. Per germline, CDR1 MNHNS and CDR2 SASEGT. CDR3 length: 14 residues. As DNA, the CDR3 is TGTGCCAGCAGTGAGGGCAGGGGGCTAACTGAAGCTTTCTTT. Translated: CASSEGRGLTEAFF.

The gene calls are TRBV28 and TRBJ1-1; D gene unclear. This CDR3 is built from 13 residues. Looked up from germline, CDR1 is MDHEN and CDR2 is SYDVKM. Trimming pared 1 base from V and 6 bases from J, leaving 9 bases between. In DNA form, the CDR3 reads TGTGCCAGCAGTTTATTGGGCGACGCTGAAGCTTTCTTT. Protein sequence: CASSLLGDAEAFF.

The gene calls are TRBV28 and TRBJ1-6; TRBD1 matches at 8 bases. The J segment lost 7 bases and the V segment lost 2 bases, leaving 4 bases of the junction unmatched. The germline V gene has CDR1 MDHEN and CDR2 SYDVKM. This CDR3 is 15 amino acids long. The CDR3 bases are TGTGCCAGCAGTTTAGAGACAGGGGAAAATTCACCCCTCCACTTT. Its translation: CASSLETGENSPLHF.

This rearrangement joins TRBV7-9 to TRBJ1-1; 7 bases are a match to TRBD1. The CDR3 is 15 amino acids. CDR1 SEHNR and CDR2 FQNEAQ come from the germline V gene (reference sequence). V shed 5 bases, J shed 1 base, and the junction held 7 bases outside the gene matches. The CDR3 DNA follows: TGTGCCAGCAGCCACTTTGGGACAGAGAACACTGAAGCTTTCTTT. Residues: CASSHFGTENTEAFF. The complete variable domain, with remaining parts taken from reference TRBV7-9 and TRBJ1-1, reads DTGVSQNPRHKITKRGQNVTFRCDPISEHNRLYWYRQTLGQGPEFLTYFQNEAQLEKSRLLSDRFSAERPKGSFSTLEIQRTEQGDSAMYLCASSHFGTENTEAFFGQGTRLTVV.

J is TRBJ2-5 and V is TRBV14; the match to TRBD1 covers 8 bases. CDR1 is SGHDN and CDR2 is FVKESK in the germline V gene. This CDR3 region has 16 residues. Trimming removed 4 bases from V and 2 bases from J; junction bases left unmatched: 9. The CDR3: CASSRGLGQVQETQYF. For the CDR3, the DNA is TGTGCCAGCAGCCGAGGGCTGGGACAGGTACAAGAGACCCAGTACTTC.

The V gene is TRBV7-2, the J gene TRBJ2-1; possibly TRBD1 for D (6 bases). CDR3 length: 14 amino acids. V lost 5 bases and J 7 bases, leaving 15 bases between the germline ends. The V gene's germline CDR1 is SGHTA and CDR2 FQGNSA. This CDR3 reads CASSRRDKTNEQFF. CDR3 nucleotides: TGTGCCAGCAGCCGCCGGGACAAGACTAATGAGCAGTTCTTC.

The chain couples TRBV7-2 to TRBJ2-7; 9 nucleotides align to TRBD1. Germline V gene sequence: CDR1 SGHTA, CDR2 FQGNSA. This CDR3 has 11 amino acids. Trimming at V came to 5 bases and at J to 12 bases, leaving 5 bases not matched to a gene. The CDR3 coding sequence is TGTGCCAGCAGCCCTGGGGACAGGGCGTACTTC. Translating gives CASSPGDRAYF.

The CDR3 protein is CSVSVRGAGELFF. The CDR3 nucleotides are TGCAGCGTTTCGGTCAGGGGGGCCGGGGAGCTGTTTTTT. The V gene is TRBV29-1, the J gene TRBJ2-2, with D possibly being TRBD1 (7 bases). Germline CDR1 reads SQVTM; CDR2 reads ANQGSEA. The CDR3 has 13 residues. V lost 5 bases, J lost 6 bases, and 13 bases lay in between.

This clone showed up many times. This rearrangement joins TRBV2 to TRBJ1-3, with D tentatively TRBD1 (6 bases). The CDR3 has 14 residues. V was shortened by 6 bases and J by 5 bases, with 14 bases between the two germline ends. Germline V gene sequence: CDR1 SNHLY, CDR2 FYNNEI. The CDR3 sequence is CASRLGQIRNTIYF. CDR3 sequence (DNA): TGTGCCAGCAGATTAGGACAGATCCGAAACACCATATATTTT. Combining the CDR3 with reference TRBV2 and TRBJ1-3 gives the whole variable domain EPEVTQTPSHQVTQMGQEVILRCVPISNHLYFYWYRQILGQKVEFLVSFYNNEISEKSEIFDDQFSVERPDGSNFTLKIRSTKLEDSAMYFCASRLGQIRNTIYFGEGSWLTVV.

This chain joins TRBV27 and TRBJ2-5; D not certain. Per the germline V gene, CDR1 is MNHEY and CDR2 is SMNVEV (reference sequence). The CDR3 totals 14 residues. Trimming left V 1 base short and J 4 bases short, with 10 bases between. CDR3 in DNA: TGTGCCAGCAGTTTATACACAGATGTAGAGACCCAGTACTTC. It codes for CASSLYTDVETQYF.

The rearrangement links TRBV6-5 to TRBJ2-3; TRBD2 aligns across 12 bases. The V gene's germline CDR1 is MNHEY and CDR2 SVGAGI. Trimming took 2 bases from V and 6 from J; bases not matched to a gene: 6. The CDR3 length is 16 residues. CDR3 nucleotide sequence: TGTGCCAGCAGTTACCTGACTAGCGGGAGACCCGATACGCAGTATTTT. This sequence encodes CASSYLTSGRPDTQYF.